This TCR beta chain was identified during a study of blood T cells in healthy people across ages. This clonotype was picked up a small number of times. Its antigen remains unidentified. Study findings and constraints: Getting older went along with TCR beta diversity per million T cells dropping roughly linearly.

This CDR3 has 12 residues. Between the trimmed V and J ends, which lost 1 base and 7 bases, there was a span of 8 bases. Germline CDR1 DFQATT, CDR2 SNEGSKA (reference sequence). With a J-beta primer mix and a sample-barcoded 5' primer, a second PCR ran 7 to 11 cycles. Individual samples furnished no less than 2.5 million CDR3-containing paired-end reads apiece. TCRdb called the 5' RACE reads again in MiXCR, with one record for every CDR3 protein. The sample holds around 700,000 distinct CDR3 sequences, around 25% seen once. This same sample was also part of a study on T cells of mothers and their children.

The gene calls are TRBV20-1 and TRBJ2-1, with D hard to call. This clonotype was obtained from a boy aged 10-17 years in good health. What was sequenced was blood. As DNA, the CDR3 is TGCAGTGCTAGAGTGGACCGGAATGAGCAGTTCTTC. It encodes CSARVDRNEQFF.